This paragraph covers one T cell receptor (beta chain) sequence. The CDR3 consists of 13 residues. V was pared by 7 bases and J by 6 bases, with 16 bases between. This sample is part of a study of blood T cell repertoires in COVID-19. Study in general: There were acute and convalescent COVID-19 samples, and they came from the United States, Italy and Spain. The cDNA or gDNA used as material had been derived from T cells, B-cell-depleted T cells, or PBMCs.

Original analysis: Reference gene primer amplification gave estimated nucleated cell counts. Sequenced by immunoSEQ multiplex PCR; TCRdb stores in-frame clones only, minus some. That table furnishes V, J and clone size, whereas the DNA furnished D and trimming. The data contain 45,000 or so clones, 60% to 80% of them singletons. The sequence derives from a man aged 65 to 85 with acute or convalescent COVID-19. The material sequenced was peripheral blood. The chain has TRBV12-3 or TRBV12-4 and TRBJ2-7; TRBD2 is a possible D gene (6 bases). In DNA form, the CDR3 reads TGTGCCAGCACCTGGGACCCGGGGGTCGAGCAGTACTTC. This sequence encodes CASTWDPGVEQYF.